These T cell receptor beta chains were read from a single sample in a study of CD8+ T cells in alopecia areata. Profiled with immunoSEQ multiplex PCR; TCRdb holds only in-frame clones, not every one. The repertoire holds 170,000 or so clones, with about three fifths as singletons. The sequencing used CD8+ T cells sorted from blood, collected at week 24, from a patient treated with tofacitinib. Receptors originate from a human donor with alopecia areata. Each CDR3 is given with its conserved first and last residue. Fields, in order: clone size, V gene, D gene, J gene, CDR3 DNA, CDR3 protein. A D gene is named only where the DNA matches it firmly. Not every row has a clone size; where given, it reads once, few, many or a size class.

few	TRBV13	.	TRBJ2-2	TGTGCCAGCATGGGGGGAGTCGACACCGGGGAGCTGTTTTTT	CASMGGVDTGELFF
few	TRBV4-1	TRBD1	TRBJ1-5	TGCGCCAGCAGCCAAGATCTAGGGGGCGACCAGCCCCAGCATTTT	CASSQDLGGDQPQHF
.	TRBV6-6	.	TRBJ1-2	TGTGCCAGCAGTTACAGTCAGATCGATGGCTACACCTTC	CASSYSQIDGYTF
.	TRBV2	.	TRBJ1-4	TGTGCCAGCAGTGAAGGGACATCCAGAAATGAAAAACTGTTTTTT	CASSEGTSRNEKLFF
few	TRBV5-6	TRBD1	TRBJ1-6	TGTGCCAGCAGCCGGGACAGGCAGGGTTCACCCCTCCACTTT	CASSRDRQGSPLHF
few	TRBV4-2	.	TRBJ2-7	TGTGCCAGCAGCCAAGAAACCCGGGGGCCGGGGGCCTACGAGCAGTACTTC	CASSQETRGPGAYEQYF
.	TRBV10-3	.	TRBJ1-2	TGTGCCATCAGTGAGTCAACAGGTCCTGGCTACACCTTC	CAISESTGPGYTF
.	TRBV9	TRBD1	TRBJ1-1	TGTGCCAGCAGCGTAGGCGGGACAGAGCCTGAAGCTTTCTTT	CASSVGGTEPEAFF
.	TRBV5-6	.	TRBJ1-2	TGTGCCAGCAGCTTGGGGACGGATAATGGCTACACCTTC	CASSLGTDNGYTF
.	TRBV5-6	TRBD1	TRBJ2-7	TGTGCCAGCAGCCCACCCGGGACAGGGTATATCGAGCAGTACTTC	CASSPPGTGYIEQYF
.	TRBV27	TRBD1	TRBJ2-5	TGTGCCAGCAGTCTGGTGACAGGGGGACAAGAGACCCAGTACTTC	CASSLVTGGQETQYF
.	TRBV30	.	TRBJ1-1	TGTGCCTATGACAAGAACACTGAAGCTTTCTTT	CAYDKNTEAFF
.	TRBV2	.	TRBJ2-7	TGTGCCAGCACTGGATTGGGCAGTCGTCGCGAGCAGTACTTC	CASTGLGSRREQYF
few	TRBV30	.	TRBJ2-1	TGTGCCTGGAGTGATTCTGGCCACAATGAGCAGTTCTTC	CAWSDSGHNEQFF
once	TRBV2	.	TRBJ1-2	TGTGCCAGCAGTGAAATAGACGGTGCCGGCTATGGCTACACCTTC	CASSEIDGAGYGYTF
.	TRBV11-3	TRBD1	TRBJ2-7	TGTGCCAGCAGCTTAGACCGACAGGGAACCTACGAGCAGTACTTC	CASSLDRQGTYEQYF
.	TRBV5-1	.	TRBJ2-5	TGCGCCAGCAGCTTGGTGGCTAGATGGGAGAAGACCCAGTACTTC	CASSLVARWEKTQYF
.	TRBV5-1	.	TRBJ1-1	TGCGCCAGCAGCTTGTTCCGCTCTCCCCGGGAAGGCACTGAAGCTTTCTTT	CASSLFRSPREGTEAFF
.	TRBV19	.	TRBJ1-2	TGTGCCAGTAGGTGGTCAGCCTATGGCTACACCTTC	CASRWSAYGYTF
.	TRBV19	TRBD1	TRBJ2-5	TGTGCCAGTAGCCCAAGGGACAGATACCAAGAGACCCAGTACTTC	CASSPRDRYQETQYF
.	TRBV19	.	TRBJ2-5	TGTGCCAGTAGTATAGGTCGTGGGACCCAGTACTTC	CASSIGRGTQYF
.	TRBV4-2	.	TRBJ2-7	TGTGCCAGCAGCGACAGATACGAGCAGTACTTC	CASSDRYEQYF
.	TRBV9	.	TRBJ1-2	TGTGCCAGCAGCGTAGTAGGGGCCGGCTACACCTTC	CASSVVGAGYTF
few	TRBV4-1	.	TRBJ1-4	TGCGCCAGCAGCCAAGATGAACGGCTTAATGAAAAACTGTTTTTT	CASSQDERLNEKLFF
.	TRBV27	.	TRBJ2-7	TGTGCCAGCAGTTCGGACCATTACGAGCAGTACTTC	CASSSDHYEQYF
.	TRBV11-2	.	TRBJ2-3	TGTGCCAGCAGCTTAGGAGGGGGGCCGGATACGCAGTATTTT	CASSLGGGPDTQYF
.	TRBV4-1	.	TRBJ1-4	TGCGCCAGCAGCCAAGGACCAGATCTGTTTTTT	CASSQGPDLFF
.	TRBV27	TRBD1	TRBJ1-5	TGTGCCAGCAGCCTGACAGGGTCACGTCAGCCCCAGCATTTT	CASSLTGSRQPQHF
.	TRBV4-1	TRBD1	TRBJ2-2	TGCGCCAGCAGCCGGCAAGCGGGACAGGGGCTCACCGGGGAGCTGTTTTTT	CASSRQAGQGLTGELFF
few	TRBV14	.	TRBJ2-3	TGTGCCAGCAGCCCCGCATACCCTACAGATACGCAGTATTTT	CASSPAYPTDTQYF
few	TRBV27	.	TRBJ1-5	TGTGCCAGCAGTTTAGGTAGCAATCAGCCCCAGCATTTT	CASSLGSNQPQHF
.	TRBV10-2	.	TRBJ1-1	TGCGCCAGCAGTCCGGTTTTGGCGACGAACACTGAAGCTTTCTTT	CASSPVLATNTEAFF
once	TRBV5-6	.	TRBJ2-3	TGTGCCAGCAGCTCGATGGCAGATACGCAGTATTTT	CASSSMADTQYF
.	TRBV15	.	TRBJ2-3	TGTGCCACCAGCTTTTTCTGGCAGGAGCCGACAGATACGCAGTATTTT	CATSFFWQEPTDTQYF
.	TRBV25-1	.	TRBJ1-2	TGTGCCAGCCGGGGGGGAAACTATGGCTACACCTTC	CASRGGNYGYTF
.	TRBV5-1	TRBD2	TRBJ2-5	TGCGCCAGCAGCACCCGAGCGGGGCGGAGACAAGAGACCCAGTACTTC	CASSTRAGRRQETQYF
many	TRBV30	.	TRBJ1-1	TGTGCCTGGAGGATACAGGGGAACACTGAAGCTTTCTTT	CAWRIQGNTEAFF
.	TRBV7-9	TRBD1	TRBJ2-7	TGTGCCAGCAGCTCGGGACAGGGTAATCTGTTC	CASSSGQGNLF
.	TRBV29-1	.	TRBJ1-2	TGCAGCGCCCCGGGACTTACTAACTATGGCTACACCTTC	CSAPGLTNYGYTF
.	TRBV27	.	TRBJ1-6	TGTGCCACCTCCCTCCGGGGGCTGAATTCACCCCTCCACTTT	CATSLRGLNSPLHF
.	TRBV6-4	TRBD2	TRBJ2-3	TGTGCCAGCAGTGAACGGGGGGGAAGCACAGATACGCAGTATTTT	CASSERGGSTDTQYF
.	TRBV29-1	TRBD1	TRBJ1-2	TGCAGCGTGCGGCTGACAGGGGGCCATGGCTACACCTTC	CSVRLTGGHGYTF
few	TRBV6-5	.	TRBJ1-1	TGTGCCAGCAGTAACAGGGAGAACACTGAAGCTTTCTTT	CASSNRENTEAFF
.	TRBV20-1	.	TRBJ2-5	TGCAGTGCTAACCAAGAGACCCAGTACTTC	CSANQETQYF
.	TRBV4-1	.	TRBJ1-4	TGCGCCAGCAGCCAAGTGGGAGGGAGGAGGGAAAAACTGTTTTTT	CASSQVGGRREKLFF